This T cell receptor beta chain was obtained from a study of T cell responses to AZD1222 COVID-19 vaccine. The study, taken as a whole, reports: In a largely white British group with more females than males, clonal diversity was possibly underestimated. Only a handful of AZD1222 recipients, several in all, had baseline seropositivity. In the spike-specific TCR repertoire, nearly half reportedly target unmutated variant regions. Receipt of two AZD1222 doses was followed by a rise in Spike-specific TCR breadth and depth.

Regarding this clone: Its antigen is unidentified.

Method: immunoSEQ multiplex PCR; TCRdb's copy keeps in-frame clones and lacks some. The sample lists roughly 140,000 clones, about 92% occurring once. The specimen comprised peripheral blood, sampled on day 0 of AZD1222 vaccination. The TCR was taken from an adult in good health.

For the CDR3, the DNA is TGTGCCAGCAGCTGGGGACAGGGACGTGGCACCGGGGAGCTGTTTTTT. The encoded protein is CASSWGQGRGTGELFF. The chain links TRBV5-5 to TRBJ2-2; 9 positions match TRBD1. Germline lookup yields CDR1 SGHKS and CDR2 YYEKEE (reference sequence). The CDR3 is 16 residues long. V lost 3 bases and J lost 4; bases outside the gene matches: 7.